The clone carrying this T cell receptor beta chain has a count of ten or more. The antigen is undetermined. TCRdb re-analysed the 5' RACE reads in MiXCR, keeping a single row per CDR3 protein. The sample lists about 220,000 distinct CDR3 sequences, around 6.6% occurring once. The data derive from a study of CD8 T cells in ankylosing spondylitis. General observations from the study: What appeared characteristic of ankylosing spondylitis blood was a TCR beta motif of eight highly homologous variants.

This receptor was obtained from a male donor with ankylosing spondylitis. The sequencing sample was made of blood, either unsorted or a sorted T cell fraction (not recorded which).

In DNA, the CDR3 is TGTGCCAGCAGCCAAGAGGGTGTAGGGACAGGGGTCTTTCGCTCCTATAATTCACCCCTCCACTTT. It encodes CASSQEGVGTGVFRSYNSPLHF. The chain combines TRBV14 with TRBJ1-6; 10 bases agree with TRBD1. This CDR3 is built from 22 residues. V gave up 0 bases and J gave up 0 bases; unmatched junction bases: 14. Germline V CDR1 and CDR2: SGHDN, FVKESK.